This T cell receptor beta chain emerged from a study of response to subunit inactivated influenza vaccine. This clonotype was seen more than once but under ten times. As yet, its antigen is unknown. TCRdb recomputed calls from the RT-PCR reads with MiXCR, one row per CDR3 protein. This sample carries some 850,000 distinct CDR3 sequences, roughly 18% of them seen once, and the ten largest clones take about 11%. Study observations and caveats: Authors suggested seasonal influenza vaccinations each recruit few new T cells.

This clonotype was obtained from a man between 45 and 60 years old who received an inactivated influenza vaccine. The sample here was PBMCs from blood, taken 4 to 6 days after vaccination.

The DNA for the CDR3 is TGCAGCGTTGATCGCGGGTCCGGGACAGACGCGACTAGCGGGAGAATTCGGCTGTTTTTT. Its protein product is CSVDRGSGTDATSGRIRLFF. The chain combines TRBV29-1 with TRBJ2-2; 12 nucleotides match TRBD2. CDR1 and CDR2 (germline): SQVTM, ANQGSEA. The J segment lost 13 bases and the V segment lost 3 bases, leaving 27 bases of the junction unmatched. The CDR3 loop spans 20 amino acids.